This TCR beta chain was documented in a study of blood T cell repertoires in COVID-19. Sequencing was performed with immunoSEQ multiplex PCR; in TCRdb, only in-frame clones are kept and a portion is missing. Of a few hundred thousand clones in the sample, roughly 80% were seen once. Recruitment covered about two dozen US areas and drew participants whose ages spanned roughly 18 to 89 years. The CDR3 totals 15 residues. V shed 3 bases and J shed 2 bases, with 11 bases lying between them. CDR1 MRHNA and CDR2 SNTAGT come from the germline V gene. The chain couples TRBV6-4 to TRBJ1-5; tentatively, D is TRBD1 (6 bases). This clonotype originated in a man aged 40-50 years who had been exposed to COVID-19. The material sequenced was PBMCs or T cells enriched from blood (not recorded which). In DNA, the CDR3 is TGTGCCAGCAGTGATTCCAACAGGGGCAATCAGCCCCAGCATTTT. Translating it yields CASSDSNRGNQPQHF.